This T cell receptor beta chain is from a study of GPR56 and killer-like receptors on CD4 memory cells (dated by TCRdb to between 2018 and 2021). General notes on the study: The study proposed that the stepwise gain of KLRB1, KLRG1, GPR56 and finally KLRF1 marks human CD4+ memory T-cell differentiation and cytokine production potential. The study described its healthy blood donors as age-matched to the liver disease patients, who had a median age of around 70 years.

Study-wide findings and limitations: Clones dominating late populations 4 and 5 were also found in early populations 1 and 2, which the authors took as evidence for linear differentiation. Rather than full repertoires, only the 100 most expanded clones per population were included in the diversity and similarity analyses. TCR repertoires overlapped especially between the late populations 4 and 5, and partly population 3. Low clonal frequency was observed in the marker-negative population, and a progressive increase in clonal frequency, with a corresponding decrease in TCRbeta diversity, was observed along the proposed pathway.

With no count recorded, this clonotype is classed as large (0.1 to 1%) from frequency. The antigen it binds to is not known. Via the germline V gene, CDR1 is MNHNS and CDR2 SASEGT. The CDR3 starts with the cysteine, ends with the phenylalanine, and has 14 residues. The nucleotide record is missing. Before TCRbeta sequencing, fluorescence-activated cell sorting was used to enrich five KLR/GPR56-defined CD4+ populations. To test a linear memory differentiation pathway, TCRbeta repertoires were sequenced from five CD4+ T-cell subsets defined by expression of KLRB1, KLRG1, GPR56 and KLRF1. TCR-sequenced cells came from peripheral blood of healthy control individuals, reported as five donors in the TCRbeta analysis figure. Heparinized peripheral blood was collected, and every sample was processed within one hour of being retrieved. Blood was diluted 1:2 in PBS, and peripheral blood mononuclear cells were then isolated from the diluted blood at room temperature by Biocoll density gradient centrifugation. Before flow sorting, CD4+ T cells were magnetically enriched from freshly isolated PBMCs using anti-CD4 MicroBeads. A BD FACSAria II was used to sort CD4+ T cells enriched from PBMCs of healthy donors according to marker expression. Surface staining used anti-KLRB1 clone 191B8, anti-KLRF1 clone 4A4.D10 and anti-KLRG1 clone REA261 antibodies from Miltenyi Biotec.

Sequencing instrument: Illumina HiSeq 2500. Sequencing libraries were built by amplifying the recombined TCRbeta locus with a previously published PCR protocol. The authors' pipeline ran thus. Reads whose average quality score was below 30 were removed, and the reads that remained were processed with IMSEQ. Each clonotype was defined by Vbeta gene, Jbeta gene and CDR3 amino acid sequence. The Morisita-Horn index, computed on the top 100 expanded clones, was used to quantify repertoire overlap between populations. Renyi diversity profiles, calculated on the top 100 expanded clones, were used to assess clonal diversity. Following TCRdb reprocessing, every CDR3 protein sequence forms one entry, and DNA is not provided. TCRdb, not the authors, supplied the V and J calls. In this sample's table one finds approximately 3,000 distinct CDR3 sequences. Together, the top ten hold approximately 3.2% of the sample.

The sample comprised memory CD4+ T cells from blood. This receptor chain uses TRBV6-1 and TRBJ2-1; with no DNA, the TCRdb D assignment of TRBD1 cannot be verified. The sequence derives from a human donor in good health. The CDR3 corresponds to CASSPGQEGNEQFF.